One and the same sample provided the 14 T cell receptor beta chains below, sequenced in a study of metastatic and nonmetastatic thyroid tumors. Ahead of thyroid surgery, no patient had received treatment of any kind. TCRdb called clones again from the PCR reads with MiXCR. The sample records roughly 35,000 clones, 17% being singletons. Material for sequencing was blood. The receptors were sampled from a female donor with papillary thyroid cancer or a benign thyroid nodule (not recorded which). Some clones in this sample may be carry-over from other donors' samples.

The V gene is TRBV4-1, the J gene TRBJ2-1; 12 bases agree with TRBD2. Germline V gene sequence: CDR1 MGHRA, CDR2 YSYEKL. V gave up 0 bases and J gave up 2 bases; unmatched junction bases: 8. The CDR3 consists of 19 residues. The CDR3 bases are TGCGCCAGCAGCCAAGATTCCTCACCTAGCGGGAGGGCCTACAATGAGCAGTTCTTC. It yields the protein CASSQDSSPSGRAYNEQFF.

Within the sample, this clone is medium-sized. For the CDR3, the DNA is TGTGCCAGCAGCGGACGCTTAGCGACCTACAATGAGCAGTTCTTC. This translates into CASSGRLATYNEQFF. The V and J genes are TRBV6-1 and TRBJ2-1; D is perhaps TRBD2 (5 bases). Germline V lookup: CDR1 MNHNS, CDR2 SASEGT. Trimming left V 6 bases short and J 2 bases short, with 14 bases between. This CDR3 has 15 amino acids.

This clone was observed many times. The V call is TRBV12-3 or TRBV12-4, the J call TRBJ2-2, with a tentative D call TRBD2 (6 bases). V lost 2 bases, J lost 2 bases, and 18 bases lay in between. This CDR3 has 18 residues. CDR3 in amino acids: CASSLRLGTSTNTGELFF. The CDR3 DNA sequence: TGTGCCAGCAGTTTAAGGCTCGGCACTAGCACAAACACCGGGGAGCTGTTTTTT.

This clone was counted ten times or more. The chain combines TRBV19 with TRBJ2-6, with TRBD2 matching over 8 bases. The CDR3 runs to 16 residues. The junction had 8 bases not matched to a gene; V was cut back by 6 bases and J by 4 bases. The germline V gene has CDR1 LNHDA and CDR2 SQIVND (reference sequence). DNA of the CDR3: TGTGCCAGTAGAAACCGACTAGCGATCGGGGCCAACGTCCTGACTTTC. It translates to CASRNRLAIGANVLTF.

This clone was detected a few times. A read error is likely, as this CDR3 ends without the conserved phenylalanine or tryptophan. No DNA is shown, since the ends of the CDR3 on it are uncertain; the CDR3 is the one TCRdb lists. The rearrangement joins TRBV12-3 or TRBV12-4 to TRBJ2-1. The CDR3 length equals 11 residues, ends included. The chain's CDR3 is CASSSRNEQLL.

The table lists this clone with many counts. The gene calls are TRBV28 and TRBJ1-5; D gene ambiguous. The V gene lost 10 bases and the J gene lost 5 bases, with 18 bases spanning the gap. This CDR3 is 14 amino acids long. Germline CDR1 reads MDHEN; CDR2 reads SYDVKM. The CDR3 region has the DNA TGTGCCAACTCGAGAGGGCGGAGGGATCAGCCCCAGCATTTT. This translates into CANSRGRRDQPQHF. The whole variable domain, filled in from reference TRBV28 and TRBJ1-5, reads DVKVTQSSRYLVKRTGEKVFLECVQDMDHENMFWYRQDPGLGLRLIYFSYDVKMKEKGDIPEGYSVSREKKERFSLILESASTNQTSMYLCANSRGRRDQPQHFGDGTRLSIL.

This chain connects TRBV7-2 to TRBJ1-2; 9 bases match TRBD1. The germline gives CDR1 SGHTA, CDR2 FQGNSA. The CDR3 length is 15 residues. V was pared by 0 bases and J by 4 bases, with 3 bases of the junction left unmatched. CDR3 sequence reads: CASSLAGGQGYGYTF. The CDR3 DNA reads TGTGCCAGCAGCTTAGCGGGGGGACAGGGCTATGGCTACACCTTC.

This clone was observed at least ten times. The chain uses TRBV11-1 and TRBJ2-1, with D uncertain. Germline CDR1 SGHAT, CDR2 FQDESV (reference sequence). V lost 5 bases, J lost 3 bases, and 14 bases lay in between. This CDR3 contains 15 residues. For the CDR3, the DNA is TGTGCCAGCAGCCATGACTCGTTCGTCTACAATGAGCAGTTCTTC. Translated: CASSHDSFVYNEQFF.

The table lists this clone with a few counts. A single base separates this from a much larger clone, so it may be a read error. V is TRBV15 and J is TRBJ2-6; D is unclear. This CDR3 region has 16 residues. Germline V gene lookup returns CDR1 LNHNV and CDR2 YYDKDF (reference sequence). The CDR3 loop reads CATSRETISWANVLTF. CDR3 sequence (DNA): TGTGCCACCAGCAGAGAGACGATCTCTTGGGCCAACGTCCTGACTTTC.

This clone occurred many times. The CDR3 nucleotides read TGTGCCAGCAGCTTAGGTGGTATGGAGCAGGAGCAGTACTTC. It yields the protein CASSLGGMEQEQYF. The rearrangement joins TRBV7-9 to TRBJ2-7; D not certain. The V gene lost 1 base and the J gene lost 7 bases, with 14 bases spanning the gap. CDR3 length equals 14 residues. Germline-derived CDR1 and CDR2 are SEHNR and FQNEAQ (reference sequence).

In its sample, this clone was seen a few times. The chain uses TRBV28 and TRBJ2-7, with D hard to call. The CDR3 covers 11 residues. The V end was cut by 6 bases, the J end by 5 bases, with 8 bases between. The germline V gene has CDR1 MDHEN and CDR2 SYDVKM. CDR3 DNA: TGTGCCAGCAGAGCCCCCCACGAGCAGTACTTC. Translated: CASRAPHEQYF.

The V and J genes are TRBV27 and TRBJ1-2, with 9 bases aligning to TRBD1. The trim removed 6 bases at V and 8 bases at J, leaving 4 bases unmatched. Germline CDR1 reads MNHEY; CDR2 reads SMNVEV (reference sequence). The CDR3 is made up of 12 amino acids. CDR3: CASRQGARGYTF. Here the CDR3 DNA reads TGTGCCAGCAGACAGGGGGCGCGGGGCTACACCTTC.

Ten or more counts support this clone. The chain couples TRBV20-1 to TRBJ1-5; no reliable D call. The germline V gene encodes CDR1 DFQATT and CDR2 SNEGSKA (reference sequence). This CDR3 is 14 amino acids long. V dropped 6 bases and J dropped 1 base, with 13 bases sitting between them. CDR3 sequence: CSALNMRSNQPQHF. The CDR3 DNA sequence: TGCAGTGCCCTGAACATGAGAAGCAATCAGCCCCAGCATTTT.

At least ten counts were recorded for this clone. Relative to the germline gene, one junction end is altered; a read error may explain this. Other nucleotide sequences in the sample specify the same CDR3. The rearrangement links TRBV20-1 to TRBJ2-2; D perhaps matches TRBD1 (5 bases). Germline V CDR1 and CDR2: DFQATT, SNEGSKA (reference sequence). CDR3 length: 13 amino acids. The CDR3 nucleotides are TGCAGCGCTAGGACCGCCCCAGGGGGGGAGCTGTTTTTT. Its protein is CSARTAPGGELFF.